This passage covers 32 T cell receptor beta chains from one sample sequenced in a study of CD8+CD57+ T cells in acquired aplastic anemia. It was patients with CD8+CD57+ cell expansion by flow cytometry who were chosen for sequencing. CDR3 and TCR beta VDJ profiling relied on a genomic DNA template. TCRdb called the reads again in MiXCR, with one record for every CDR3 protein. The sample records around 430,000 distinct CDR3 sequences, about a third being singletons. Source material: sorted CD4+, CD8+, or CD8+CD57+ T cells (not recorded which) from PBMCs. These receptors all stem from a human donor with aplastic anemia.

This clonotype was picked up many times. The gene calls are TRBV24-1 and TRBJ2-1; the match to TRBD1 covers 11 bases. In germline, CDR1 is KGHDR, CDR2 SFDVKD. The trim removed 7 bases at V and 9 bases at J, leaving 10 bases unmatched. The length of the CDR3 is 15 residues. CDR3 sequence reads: CATSQGDRGRTEQFF. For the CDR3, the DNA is TGTGCCACCAGCCAGGGGGACAGGGGGAGGACTGAGCAGTTCTTC.

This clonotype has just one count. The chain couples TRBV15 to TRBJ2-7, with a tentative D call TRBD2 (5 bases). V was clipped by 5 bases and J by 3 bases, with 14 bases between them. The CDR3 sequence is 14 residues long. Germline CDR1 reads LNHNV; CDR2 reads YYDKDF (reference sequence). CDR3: CATSPVREGYEQYF. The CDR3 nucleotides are TGTGCCACCAGCCCAGTCCGTGAGGGCTACGAGCAGTACTTC.

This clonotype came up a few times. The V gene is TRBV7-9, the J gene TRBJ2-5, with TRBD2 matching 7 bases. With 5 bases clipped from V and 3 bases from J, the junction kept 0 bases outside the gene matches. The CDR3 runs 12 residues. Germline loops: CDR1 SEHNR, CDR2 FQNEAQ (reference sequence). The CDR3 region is CASSREEETQYF. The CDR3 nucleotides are TGTGCCAGCAGCCGGGAGGAAGAGACCCAGTACTTC.

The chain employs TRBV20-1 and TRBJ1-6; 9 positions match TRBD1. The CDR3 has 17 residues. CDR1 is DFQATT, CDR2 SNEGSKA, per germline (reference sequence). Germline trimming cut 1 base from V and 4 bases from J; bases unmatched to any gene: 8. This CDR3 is CSARALQGALYNSPLHF. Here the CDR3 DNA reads TGCAGTGCTAGAGCGTTACAGGGGGCCCTTTATAATTCACCCCTCCACTTT.

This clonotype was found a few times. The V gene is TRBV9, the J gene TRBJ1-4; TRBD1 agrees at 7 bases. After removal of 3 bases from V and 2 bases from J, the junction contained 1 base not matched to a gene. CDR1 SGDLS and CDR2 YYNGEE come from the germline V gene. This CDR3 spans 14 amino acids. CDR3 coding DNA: TGTGCCAGCAGCGCGACAGGGACTAATGAAAAACTGTTTTTT. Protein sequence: CASSATGTNEKLFF.

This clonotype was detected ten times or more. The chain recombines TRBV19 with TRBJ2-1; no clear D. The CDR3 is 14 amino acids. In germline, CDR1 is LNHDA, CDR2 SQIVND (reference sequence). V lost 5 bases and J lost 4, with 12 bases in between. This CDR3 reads CASSDFLTYNEQFF. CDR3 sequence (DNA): TGTGCCAGTAGTGACTTCCTCACATACAATGAGCAGTTCTTC.

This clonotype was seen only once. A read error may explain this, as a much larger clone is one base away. The CDR3 region is CASRPTGNYDYTF. The CDR3 bases are TGTGCCAGCAGACCGACAGGAAACTATGACTACACCTTC. The chain couples TRBV7-3 to TRBJ1-2; TRBD1 is a possible D gene (6 bases). This CDR3 region has 13 residues. Germline V gene lookup returns CDR1 SGHTA and CDR2 FQGTGA.

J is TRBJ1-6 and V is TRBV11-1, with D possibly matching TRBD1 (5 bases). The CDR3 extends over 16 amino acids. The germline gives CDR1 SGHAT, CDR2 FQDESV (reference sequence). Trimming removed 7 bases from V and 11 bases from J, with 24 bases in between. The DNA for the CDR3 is TGTGCCAGCACCATTCATACGGGACCCAAAGCTCCACCCCTCCACTTT. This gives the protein CASTIHTGPKAPPLHF.

The CDR3: CASSLAERYNSPLHF. The CDR3 bases are TGTGCCAGCAGTTTAGCAGAGCGTTATAATTCACCCCTCCACTTT. V gene TRBV12-3 or TRBV12-4 combines with J gene TRBJ1-6; D unclear. The ends were cut back, 0 bases at V and 4 bases at J, with 7 bases in the middle. This CDR3 is 15 amino acids long.

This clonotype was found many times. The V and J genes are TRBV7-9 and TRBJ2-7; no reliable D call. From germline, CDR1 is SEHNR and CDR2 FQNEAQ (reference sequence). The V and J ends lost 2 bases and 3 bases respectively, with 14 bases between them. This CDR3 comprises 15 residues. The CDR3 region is CASSLSADRGYEQYF. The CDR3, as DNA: TGTGCCAGCAGCTTATCGGCAGACCGAGGCTACGAGCAGTACTTC.

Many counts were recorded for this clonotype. The CDR3 spells CASSGGTNQPQHF. DNA of the CDR3: TGTGCCAGTAGTGGGGGGACGAATCAGCCCCAGCATTTT. The V gene is TRBV19, the J gene TRBJ1-5, with TRBD1 as a possible D gene (5 bases). V lost 5 bases to trimming and J lost 4 bases, with 9 bases between them. This CDR3 has 13 residues. Germline lookup yields CDR1 LNHDA and CDR2 SQIVND (reference sequence).

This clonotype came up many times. CDR3 loop: CASSMLGLDYNEQFF. The CDR3 DNA is TGTGCCAGTAGTATGCTGGGACTAGACTACAATGAGCAGTTCTTC. V is TRBV19 and J is TRBJ2-1; TRBD2 matches at 8 bases. V shed 3 bases, J shed 3 bases, and the junction held 4 bases outside the gene matches. CDR3 length: 15 residues. Germline V gene data show CDR1 as LNHDA and CDR2 as SQIVND (reference sequence).

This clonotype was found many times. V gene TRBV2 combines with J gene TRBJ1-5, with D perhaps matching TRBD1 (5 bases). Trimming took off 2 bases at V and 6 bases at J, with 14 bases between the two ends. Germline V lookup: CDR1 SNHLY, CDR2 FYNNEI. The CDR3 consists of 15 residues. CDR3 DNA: TGTGCCAGCAGTGAAAGCAGGGTATGGGGTCAGCCCCAGCATTTT. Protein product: CASSESRVWGQPQHF.

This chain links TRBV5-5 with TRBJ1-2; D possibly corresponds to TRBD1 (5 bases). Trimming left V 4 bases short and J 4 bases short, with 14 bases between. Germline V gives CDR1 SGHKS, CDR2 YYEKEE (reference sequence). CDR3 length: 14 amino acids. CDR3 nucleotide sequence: TGTGCCAGCAGCCCGGATACGAGGGGCTATGGCTACACCTTC. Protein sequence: CASSPDTRGYGYTF.

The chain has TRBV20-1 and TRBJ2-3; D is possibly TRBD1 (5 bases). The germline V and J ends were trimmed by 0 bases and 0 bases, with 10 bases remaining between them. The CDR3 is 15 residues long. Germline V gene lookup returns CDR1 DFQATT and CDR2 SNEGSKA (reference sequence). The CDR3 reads CSARDIRGSTDTQYF. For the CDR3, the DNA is TGCAGTGCTAGAGATATTAGGGGAAGCACAGATACGCAGTATTTT.

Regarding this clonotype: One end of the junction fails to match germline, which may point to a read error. This CDR3 reads CASSLDAQSRRF. The CDR3 region has the DNA TGTGCCAGCAGCTTAGACGCCCAAAGCAGGCGATTT. The rearrangement joins TRBV7-9 to TRBJ1-1; D unresolved. Germline CDR1 and CDR2: SEHNR and FQNEAQ (reference sequence). The CDR3 consists of 12 residues.

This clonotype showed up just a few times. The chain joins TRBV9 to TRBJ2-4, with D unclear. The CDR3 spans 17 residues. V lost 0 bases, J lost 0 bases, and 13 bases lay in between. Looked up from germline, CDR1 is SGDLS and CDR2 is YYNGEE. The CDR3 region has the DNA TGTGCCAGCAGCGTAGGTATCAGTACGGGAGCCAAAAACATTCAGTACTTC. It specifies CASSVGISTGAKNIQYF.

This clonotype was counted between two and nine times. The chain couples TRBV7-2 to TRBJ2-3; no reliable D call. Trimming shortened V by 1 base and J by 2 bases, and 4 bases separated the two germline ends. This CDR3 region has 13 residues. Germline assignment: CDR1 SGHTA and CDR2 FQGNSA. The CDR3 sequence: CASSLVDTDTQYF. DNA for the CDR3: TGTGCCAGCAGCTTAGTGGACACAGATACGCAGTATTTT.

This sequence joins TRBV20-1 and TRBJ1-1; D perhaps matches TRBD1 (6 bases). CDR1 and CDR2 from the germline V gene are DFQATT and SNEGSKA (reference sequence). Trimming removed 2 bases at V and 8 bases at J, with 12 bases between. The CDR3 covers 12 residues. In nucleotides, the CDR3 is TGCAGTGCTAGATCTGACAGGCCGGAAGCTTTCTTT. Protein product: CSARSDRPEAFF.

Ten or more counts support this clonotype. CDR3 bases: TGTGCCATCAACCGATCGAACCGGGAGAACACTGAAGCTTTCTTT. Translation: CAINRSNRENTEAFF. V gene TRBV10-3 combines with J gene TRBJ1-1, with unresolved D. Germline-derived CDR1 and CDR2 are ENHRY and SYGVKD. The CDR3 loop spans 15 amino acids. V lost 7 bases to trimming and J lost 1 base, with 16 bases between them.

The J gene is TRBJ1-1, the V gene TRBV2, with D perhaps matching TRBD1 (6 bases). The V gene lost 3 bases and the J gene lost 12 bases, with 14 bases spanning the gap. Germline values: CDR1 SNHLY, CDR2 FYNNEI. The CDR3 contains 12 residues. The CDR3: CASSEMGARTFF. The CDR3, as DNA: TGTGCCAGCAGTGAGATGGGGGCCAGAACTTTCTTT.

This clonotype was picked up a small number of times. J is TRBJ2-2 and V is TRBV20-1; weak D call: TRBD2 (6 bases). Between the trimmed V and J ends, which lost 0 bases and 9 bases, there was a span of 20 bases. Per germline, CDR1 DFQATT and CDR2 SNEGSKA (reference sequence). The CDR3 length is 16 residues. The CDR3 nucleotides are TGCAGTGCTAGAGAAGCGTTCCGGGGGAGCGGCCGGGAGCTGTTTTTT. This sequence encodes CSAREAFRGSGRELFF.

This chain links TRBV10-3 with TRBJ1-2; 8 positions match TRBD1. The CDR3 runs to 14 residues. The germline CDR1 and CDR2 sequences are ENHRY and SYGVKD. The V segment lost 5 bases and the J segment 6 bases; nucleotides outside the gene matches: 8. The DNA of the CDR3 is TGTGCCATCAGTCTGACAGGGGTGGGGGATGGCTACACCTTC. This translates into CAISLTGVGDGYTF.

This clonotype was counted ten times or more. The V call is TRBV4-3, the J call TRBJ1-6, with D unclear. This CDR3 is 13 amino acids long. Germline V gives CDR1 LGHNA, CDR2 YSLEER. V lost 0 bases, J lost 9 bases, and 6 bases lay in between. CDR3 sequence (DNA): TGCGCCAGCAGCCAAGATCGGGTTTCACCCCTCCACTTT. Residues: CASSQDRVSPLHF.

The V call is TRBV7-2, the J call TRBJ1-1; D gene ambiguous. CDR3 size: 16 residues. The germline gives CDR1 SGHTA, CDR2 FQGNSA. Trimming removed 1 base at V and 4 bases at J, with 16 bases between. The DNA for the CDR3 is TGTGCCAGCAGCTTAGTAGTTCTGCTGAGGATCACTGAAGCTTTCTTT. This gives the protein CASSLVVLLRITEAFF.

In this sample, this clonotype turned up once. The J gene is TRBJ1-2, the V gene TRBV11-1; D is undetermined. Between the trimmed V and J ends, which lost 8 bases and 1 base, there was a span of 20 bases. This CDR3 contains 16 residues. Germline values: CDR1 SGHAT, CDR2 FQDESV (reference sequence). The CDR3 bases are TGTGCCAGCTCACCACAATCGGCAGGCAATAACTATGGCTACACCTTC. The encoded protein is CASSPQSAGNNYGYTF.

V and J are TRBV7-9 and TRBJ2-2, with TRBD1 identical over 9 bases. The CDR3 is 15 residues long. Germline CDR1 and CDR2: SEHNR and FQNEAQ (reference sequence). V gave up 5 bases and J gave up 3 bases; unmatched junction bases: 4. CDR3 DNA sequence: TGTGCCAGCAGCCCCCGGGACAGGGACACCGGGGAGCTGTTTTTT. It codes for CASSPRDRDTGELFF.

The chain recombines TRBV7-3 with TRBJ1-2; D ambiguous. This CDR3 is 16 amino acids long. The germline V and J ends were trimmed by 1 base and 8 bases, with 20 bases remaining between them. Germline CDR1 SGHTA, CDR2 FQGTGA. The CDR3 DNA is TGTGCCAGCAGCTTAATGGCCGCGGGGTCTGGGAGCGGCTACACCTTC. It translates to CASSLMAAGSGSGYTF.

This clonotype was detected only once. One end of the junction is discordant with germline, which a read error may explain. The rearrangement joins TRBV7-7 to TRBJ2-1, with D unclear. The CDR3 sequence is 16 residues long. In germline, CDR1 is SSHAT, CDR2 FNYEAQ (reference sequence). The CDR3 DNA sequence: TGTGCTAGCAGCTTTTTTAGTCGGCAAATATACAATGAGCAGTTCTTC. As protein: CASSFFSRQIYNEQFF. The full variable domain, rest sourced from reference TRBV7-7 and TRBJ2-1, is GAGVSQSPRYKVTKRGQDVTLRCDPISSHATLYWYQQALGQGPEFLTYFNYEAQPDKSGLPSDRFSAERPEGSISTLTIQRTEQRDSAMYRCASSFFSRQIYNEQFFGPGTRLTVL.

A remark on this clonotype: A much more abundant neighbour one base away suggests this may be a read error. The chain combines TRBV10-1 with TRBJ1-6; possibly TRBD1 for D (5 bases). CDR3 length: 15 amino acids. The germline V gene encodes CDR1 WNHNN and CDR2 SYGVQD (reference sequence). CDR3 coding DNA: TGTGTCAGCAGTGAACCGGGACGGGTTAATTCACCCCTCCACTTT. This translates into CVSSEPGRVNSPLHF.

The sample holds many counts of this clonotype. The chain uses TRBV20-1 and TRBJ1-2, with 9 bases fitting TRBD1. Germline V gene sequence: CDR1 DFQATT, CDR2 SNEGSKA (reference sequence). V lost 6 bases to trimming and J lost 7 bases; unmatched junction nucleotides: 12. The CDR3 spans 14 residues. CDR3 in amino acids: CSAKAQGAWGGYTF. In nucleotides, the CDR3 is TGCAGTGCCAAAGCACAGGGGGCCTGGGGTGGCTACACCTTC.

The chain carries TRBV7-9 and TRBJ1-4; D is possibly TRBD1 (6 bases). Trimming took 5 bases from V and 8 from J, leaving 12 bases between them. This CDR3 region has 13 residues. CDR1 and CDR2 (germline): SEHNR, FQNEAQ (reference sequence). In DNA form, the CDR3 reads TGTGCCAGCAGCCTGGGGGCAGTCGAAAAACTGTTTTTT. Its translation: CASSLGAVEKLFF. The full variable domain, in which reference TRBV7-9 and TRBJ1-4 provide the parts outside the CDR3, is DTGVSQNPRHKITKRGQNVTFRCDPISEHNRLYWYRQTLGQGPEFLTYFQNEAQLEKSRLLSDRFSAERPKGSFSTLEIQRTEQGDSAMYLCASSLGAVEKLFFGSGTQLSVL.